This T cell receptor beta chain was found in a study of PD-1 blockade in classical Hodgkin lymphoma. Broader study findings: Lower baseline TCR diversity marked trial partial responders and progressors.

In the case of this clone: As yet, its antigen is unknown.

Clones were sequenced by immunoSEQ multiplex PCR, and TCRdb holds only the in-frame ones, with some missing. Of approximately 19,000 clones listed, more than 65% were seen once; the top ten hold about 20%. Time point defined: cycle 4 day 1 (C4D1), after less than seven weeks of nivolumab. All trial patients relapsed after autologous stem cell transplantation. Per the germline V gene, CDR1 is SGHTA and CDR2 is FQGNSA. This CDR3 has 14 amino acids. Trimming took 1 base from V and 11 from J; bases not matched to a gene: 8. This clonotype was obtained from a human donor with classical Hodgkin lymphoma. The material was peripheral blood mononuclear cells (PBMCs), obtained before the fourth cycle of nivolumab. This chain links TRBV7-2 with TRBJ2-7; 10 bases are shared with TRBD2. CDR3 loop: CASSLDTTSGHKYF. For the CDR3, the DNA is TGTGCCAGCAGCTTAGACACGACTAGCGGGCACAAGTACTTC.